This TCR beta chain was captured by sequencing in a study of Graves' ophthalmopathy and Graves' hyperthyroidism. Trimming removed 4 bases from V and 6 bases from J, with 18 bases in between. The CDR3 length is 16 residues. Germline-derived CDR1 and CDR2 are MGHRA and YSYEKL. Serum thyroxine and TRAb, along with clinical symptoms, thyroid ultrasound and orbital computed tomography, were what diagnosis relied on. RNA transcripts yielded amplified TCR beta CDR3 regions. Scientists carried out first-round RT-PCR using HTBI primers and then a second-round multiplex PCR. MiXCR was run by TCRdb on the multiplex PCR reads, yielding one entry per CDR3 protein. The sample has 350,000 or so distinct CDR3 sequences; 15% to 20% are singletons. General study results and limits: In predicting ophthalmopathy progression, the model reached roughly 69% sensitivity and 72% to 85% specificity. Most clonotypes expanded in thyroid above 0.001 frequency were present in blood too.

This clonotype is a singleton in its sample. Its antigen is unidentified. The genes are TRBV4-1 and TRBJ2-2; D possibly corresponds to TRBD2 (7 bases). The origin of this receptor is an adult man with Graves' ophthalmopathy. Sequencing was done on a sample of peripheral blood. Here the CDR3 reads CASSRRDTGGPGELFF. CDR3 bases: TGCGCCAGCAGCCGCCGGGACACCGGGGGGCCCGGGGAGCTGTTTTTT.